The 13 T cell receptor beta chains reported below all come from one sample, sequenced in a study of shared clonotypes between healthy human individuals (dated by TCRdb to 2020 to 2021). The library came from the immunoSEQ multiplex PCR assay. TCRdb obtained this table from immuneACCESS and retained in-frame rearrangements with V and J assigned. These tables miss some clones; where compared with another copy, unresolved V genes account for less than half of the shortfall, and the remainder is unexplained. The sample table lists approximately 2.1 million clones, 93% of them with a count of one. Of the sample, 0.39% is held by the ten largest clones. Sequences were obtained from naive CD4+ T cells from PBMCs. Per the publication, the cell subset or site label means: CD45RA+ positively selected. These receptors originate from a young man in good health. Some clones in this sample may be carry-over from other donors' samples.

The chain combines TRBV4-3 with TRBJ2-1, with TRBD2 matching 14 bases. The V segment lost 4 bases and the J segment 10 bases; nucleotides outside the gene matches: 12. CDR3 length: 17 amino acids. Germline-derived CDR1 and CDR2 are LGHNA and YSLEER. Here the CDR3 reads CASSRGLAGGFVQEQFF. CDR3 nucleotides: TGCGCCAGCAGCCGAGGACTAGCGGGAGGCTTCGTCCAGGAGCAGTTCTTC.

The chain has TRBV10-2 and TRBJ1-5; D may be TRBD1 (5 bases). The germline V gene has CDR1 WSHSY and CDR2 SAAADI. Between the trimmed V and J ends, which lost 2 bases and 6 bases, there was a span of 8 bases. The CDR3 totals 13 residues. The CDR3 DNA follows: TGCGCCAGCAGTGAGACAGGAAGTCAGCCCCAGCATTTT. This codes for CASSETGSQPQHF.

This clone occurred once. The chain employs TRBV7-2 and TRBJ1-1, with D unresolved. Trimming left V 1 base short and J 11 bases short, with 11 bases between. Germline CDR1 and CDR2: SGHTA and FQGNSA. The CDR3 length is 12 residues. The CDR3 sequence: CASSLVSQWAFF. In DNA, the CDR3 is TGTGCCAGCAGCTTAGTGTCCCAGTGGGCTTTCTTT.

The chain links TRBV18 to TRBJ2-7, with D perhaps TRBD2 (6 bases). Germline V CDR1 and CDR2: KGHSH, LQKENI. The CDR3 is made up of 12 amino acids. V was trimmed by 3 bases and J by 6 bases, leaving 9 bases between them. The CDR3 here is CASSPGRSEQYF. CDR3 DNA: TGTGCCAGCTCACCCGGGAGATCCGAGCAGTACTTC.

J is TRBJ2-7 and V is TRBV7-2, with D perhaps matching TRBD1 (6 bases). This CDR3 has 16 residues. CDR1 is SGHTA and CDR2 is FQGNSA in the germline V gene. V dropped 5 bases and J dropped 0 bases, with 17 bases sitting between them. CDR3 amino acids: CASSPGQSVLSYEQYF. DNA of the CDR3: TGTGCCAGCAGCCCCGGACAGTCTGTCCTCTCCTACGAGCAGTACTTC.

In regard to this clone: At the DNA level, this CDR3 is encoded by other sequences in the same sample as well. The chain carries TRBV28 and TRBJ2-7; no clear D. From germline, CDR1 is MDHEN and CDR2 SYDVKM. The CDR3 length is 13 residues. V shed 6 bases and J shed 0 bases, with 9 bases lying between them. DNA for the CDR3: TGTGCCAGCAGGGTGGGCCTCTCCTACGAGCAGTACTTC. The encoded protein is CASRVGLSYEQYF.

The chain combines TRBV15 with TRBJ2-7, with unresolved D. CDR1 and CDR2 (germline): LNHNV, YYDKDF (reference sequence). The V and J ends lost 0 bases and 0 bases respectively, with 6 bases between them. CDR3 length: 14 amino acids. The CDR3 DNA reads TGTGCCACCAGCAGAGAAGACAACTCCTACGAGCAGTACTTC. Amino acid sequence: CATSREDNSYEQYF.

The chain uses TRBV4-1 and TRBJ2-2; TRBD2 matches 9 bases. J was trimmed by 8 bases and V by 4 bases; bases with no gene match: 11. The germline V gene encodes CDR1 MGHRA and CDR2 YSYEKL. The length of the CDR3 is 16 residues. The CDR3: CASSLKGAGGSGELFF. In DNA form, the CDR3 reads TGCGCCAGCAGCCTCAAGGGAGCGGGAGGATCGGGGGAGCTGTTTTTT.

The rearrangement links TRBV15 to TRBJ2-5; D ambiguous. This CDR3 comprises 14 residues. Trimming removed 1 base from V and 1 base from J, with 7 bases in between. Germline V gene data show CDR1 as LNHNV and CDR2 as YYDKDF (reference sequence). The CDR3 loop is CATSRAPSQETQYF. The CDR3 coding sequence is TGTGCCACCAGCAGAGCCCCGTCCCAAGAGACCCAGTACTTC.

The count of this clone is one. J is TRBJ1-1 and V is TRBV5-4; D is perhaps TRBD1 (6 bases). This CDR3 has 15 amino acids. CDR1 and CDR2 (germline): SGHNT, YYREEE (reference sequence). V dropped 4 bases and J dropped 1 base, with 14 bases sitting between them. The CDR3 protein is CASSPHPDRNTEAFF. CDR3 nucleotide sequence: TGTGCCAGCAGCCCGCACCCGGACAGGAACACTGAAGCTTTCTTT.

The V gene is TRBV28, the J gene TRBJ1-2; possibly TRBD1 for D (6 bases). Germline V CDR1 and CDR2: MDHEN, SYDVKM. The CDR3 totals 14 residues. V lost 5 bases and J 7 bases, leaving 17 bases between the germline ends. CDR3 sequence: CASSDYAGAGGYTF. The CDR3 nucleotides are TGTGCCAGCAGTGATTATGCAGGGGCCGGTGGCTACACCTTC.

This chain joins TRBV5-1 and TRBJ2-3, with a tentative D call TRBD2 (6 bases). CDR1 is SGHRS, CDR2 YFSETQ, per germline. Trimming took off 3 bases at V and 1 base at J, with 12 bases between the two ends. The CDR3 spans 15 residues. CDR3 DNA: TGCGCCAGCAGCTGGGGCGGGAAAGGCACAGATACGCAGTATTTT. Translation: CASSWGGKGTDTQYF.

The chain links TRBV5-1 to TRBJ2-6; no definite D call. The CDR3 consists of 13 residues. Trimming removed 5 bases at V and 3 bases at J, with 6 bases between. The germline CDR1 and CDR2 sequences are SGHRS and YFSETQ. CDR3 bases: TGCGCCAGCAGGATAAGTGGGGCCAACGTCCTGACTTTC. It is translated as CASRISGANVLTF.